A selection of T cell receptor beta chains follows, all from one sample in a study of CD8 T cells in ankylosing spondylitis. TCRdb re-called the 5' RACE reads through MiXCR, storing one row per CDR3 protein. This table has 220,000 or so distinct CDR3 sequences, approximately 16% appearing once. The specimen was blood, either unsorted or a sorted T cell fraction (not recorded which). The receptors come from a male donor with ankylosing spondylitis. Each CDR3 is given with its conserved first and last residue. Each record gives: V gene, clone size, D gene, CDR3 protein. The D gene is left open where the match is weak. Only part of the rows carry a size: once, few, many, or a class if the clone is expanded.

>TRBV7-9|NA|TRBD1
CASSSPGTVPYEQYF
>TRBV7-9|few|TRBD1
CASGGTEAHGYTF
>TRBV14|few|TRBD1
CASSVTGVIEQYF
>TRBV7-9|NA|NA
CASSSYSTEAFF
>TRBV7-8|NA|NA
CASSLTENHGANVLTF
>TRBV20-1|many|NA
CSARDPGSYNEQFF
>TRBV27|NA|NA
CASSFGSVRSPLHF
>TRBV5-6|once|TRBD2
CASSFGTSGTSYERYF
>TRBV6-2/TRBV6-3|many|NA
CASSYIPHDEQYF
>TRBV6-1|NA|NA
CASRRSSLGLNEQFF
>TRBV28|few|NA
CASKGGQGETQYF
>TRBV27|few|TRBD2
CASLEAGAGGELFF
>TRBV28|NA|TRBD2
CASSLPGGETQYF
>TRBV6-1|NA|NA
CASRPYGSYEQYF
>TRBV6-2/TRBV6-3|once|NA
CASRMGSGANVLTF
>TRBV11-3|NA|TRBD2
CASSFSGGTLSTDTQYF
>TRBV12-3/TRBV12-4|NA|NA
CASSFGSGFQPQHF
>TRBV29-1|NA|TRBD1
CSVEASWDRVTEAFF
>TRBV20-1|many|TRBD1
CSARDRGYNEQFF
>TRBV7-9|NA|NA
CASRDPRKSSYNEQFF
>TRBV7-2|NA|NA
CASSPPLGPPAGYTF
>TRBV12-3/TRBV12-4|many|TRBD1
CASSLQDRGGETQYF
>TRBV20-1|few|TRBD1
CSATGTASYNEQFF